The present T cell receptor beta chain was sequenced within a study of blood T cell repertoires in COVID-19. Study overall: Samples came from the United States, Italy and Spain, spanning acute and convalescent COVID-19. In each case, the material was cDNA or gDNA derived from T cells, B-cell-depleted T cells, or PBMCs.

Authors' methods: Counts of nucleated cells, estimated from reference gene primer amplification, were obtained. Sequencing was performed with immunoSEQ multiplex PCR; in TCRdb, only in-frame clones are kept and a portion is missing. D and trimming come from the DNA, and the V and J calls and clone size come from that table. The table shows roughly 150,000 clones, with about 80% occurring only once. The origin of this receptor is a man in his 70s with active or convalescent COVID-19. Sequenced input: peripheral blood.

The CDR3 loop is CASSLYSVSSGVSYNEQFF. CDR3 coding DNA: TGTGCCAGCAGCTTGTACAGCGTTTCTAGCGGGGTTTCCTACAATGAGCAGTTCTTC. The chain links TRBV11-2 to TRBJ2-1, with TRBD2 identical over 9 bases. After removal of 3 bases from V and 1 base from J, the junction contained 13 bases not matched to a gene. CDR3 length: 19 amino acids. Germline CDR1 SGHAT, CDR2 FQNNGV.